These 8 T cell receptor beta chains share one sample of origin, sequenced in a study of shared clonotypes between healthy human individuals. Libraries were prepared by immunoSEQ multiplex PCR; TCRdb keeps only in-frame clonotypes and omits some of them. In the table there are 2 million to 2.5 million clones, roughly 93% of which are singletons. The specimen sequenced was naive CD4+ T cells from PBMCs. Subset defined: CD45RA+ positively selected. The receptor source for this set is a man aged 18 to 29 in good health. Some clones in this sample may be carry-over from other donors' samples.

The gene calls are TRBV5-1 and TRBJ2-2; D might be TRBD1 (6 bases). Between the trimmed V and J ends, which lost 0 bases and 0 bases, there was a span of 12 bases. The germline gives CDR1 SGHRS, CDR2 YFSETQ. The CDR3 consists of 17 residues. The CDR3 region has the DNA TGCGCCAGCAGCTTGGAAGGCGGACAGACGAACACCGGGGAGCTGTTTTTT. Translating gives CASSLEGGQTNTGELFF.

The chain has TRBV4-2 and TRBJ2-2, with 11 positions matching TRBD1. Germline-derived CDR1 and CDR2 are LGHNA and YNFKEQ. The trim removed 4 bases at V and 6 bases at J, leaving 7 bases unmatched. This CDR3 is 16 amino acids long. CDR3 nucleotide sequence: TGTGCCAGCAGCCCAAGGACAGGGGGCGACGCCGGGGAGCTGTTTTTT. It specifies CASSPRTGGDAGELFF.

In DNA, the CDR3 is TGTGCCAGCAGCTTAAGGGACACAACAGATACGCAGTATTTT. This encodes CASSLRDTTDTQYF. The chain couples TRBV7-9 to TRBJ2-3; tentatively, D is TRBD1 (6 bases). Trimming stripped 2 bases from V and 3 bases from J, with 9 bases between. The CDR3 contains 14 residues. CDR1 and CDR2 from the germline V gene are SEHNR and FQNEAQ (reference sequence).

The chain is built from TRBV5-4 and TRBJ2-3, with TRBD1 as a possible D gene (6 bases). The ends were cut back, 3 bases at V and 2 bases at J, with 10 bases in the middle. This CDR3 spans 14 amino acids. The germline gives CDR1 SGHNT, CDR2 YYREEE (reference sequence). As DNA, the CDR3 is TGTGCCAGCAGCTCCGGGACAAACACAGATACGCAGTATTTT. This sequence encodes CASSSGTNTDTQYF.

This clone was detected only once. Germline is not matched at one junction end, which may reflect a read error. This rearrangement joins TRBV6-6 to TRBJ2-2, with D perhaps matching TRBD1 (5 bases). Germline lookup yields CDR1 MNHNY and CDR2 SVGAGI (reference sequence). This CDR3 region has 15 residues. CDR3 bases: TGTGCCAGCAGTGACTCAGGGTATAAGGCCGGGGAGCTGTTTTTT. Translation gives CASSDSGYKAGELFF.

The CDR3 reads CASSLVSSSISYEQYF. In DNA form, the CDR3 reads TGTGCCAGCAGTTTAGTGTCGTCTAGCATCAGCTACGAGCAGTACTTC. The chain combines TRBV28 with TRBJ2-7, with a weak D call TRBD2 (5 bases). The ends were cut back, 2 bases at V and 3 bases at J, with 17 bases in the middle. CDR1 is MDHEN, CDR2 SYDVKM, per germline. CDR3 length: 16 amino acids. The full variable domain, in which reference TRBV28 and TRBJ2-7 provide the parts outside the CDR3, is DVKVTQSSRYLVKRTGEKVFLECVQDMDHENMFWYRQDPGLGLRLIYFSYDVKMKEKGDIPEGYSVSREKKERFSLILESASTNQTSMYLCASSLVSSSISYEQYFGPGTRLTVT.

This sequence joins TRBV18 and TRBJ2-1; unclear D gene. The CDR3 covers 14 residues. V lost 4 bases and J 1 base, leaving 8 bases between the germline ends. CDR1 KGHSH and CDR2 LQKENI come from the germline V gene. The CDR3 nucleotides read TGTGCCAGCTCACAAGGGATGTCCTACAATGAGCAGTTCTTC. This sequence encodes CASSQGMSYNEQFF.

The chain uses TRBV7-2 and TRBJ1-5, with D unclear. CDR3 length equals 13 residues. Deletions cut 4 bases from V and 6 bases from J, with 10 bases between. Germline-derived CDR1 and CDR2 are SGHTA and FQGNSA. CDR3 residues: CASSSQASQPQHF. Written as DNA, the CDR3 is TGTGCCAGCAGCTCTCAGGCCAGTCAGCCCCAGCATTTT.